The TCR beta chain under discussion was sequenced for a study of blood T cell repertoires in COVID-19. Germline CDR1 and CDR2: LGHDT and YNNKEL (reference sequence). This CDR3 is 16 amino acids long. V lost 1 base, J lost 1 base, and 3 bases stayed unmatched. Sequencing used immunoSEQ multiplex PCR; TCRdb keeps in-frame clones, though not all of them. The repertoire holds roughly 250,000 clones, with nearly 95% as singletons. The chain uses TRBV3-1 (or the pseudogene TRBV3-2) and TRBJ1-5, with 8 bases aligning to TRBD1. Sequencing used peripheral blood. The receptor comes from a man under 40 with COVID-19, enrolled during active disease. CDR3: CASSQGTGRSNQPQHF. The CDR3 nucleotides are TGTGCCAGCAGCCAAGGGACAGGGAGGAGCAATCAGCCCCAGCATTTT.